One T cell receptor beta chain is described in this entry. Its antigen remains unknown. Specified time point: after dendritic cell vaccination, including at tumor progression/relapse. This CDR3 has 14 residues. CDR1 is MDHEN, CDR2 SYDVKM, per germline. Trimming took 7 bases from V and 3 from J, leaving 15 bases between them. The data stem from a study of glioma-infiltrating T cells after dendritic cell vaccination. Overall study context: Autologous tumor lysate was loaded overnight onto monocyte-derived dendritic cells grown seven to eight days with IL-4 and GM-CSF.

The primer mix had 60 V beta and 13 J beta primers. Data came from immunoSEQ multiplex PCR; TCRdb stores just in-frame clones and leaves some out. The top ten clones hold around 14% of a sample with some 60,000 clones, around 85% of them seen once. Study observations and caveats: No direct clonality-survival link was found; a diverse polyclonal response may matter.

The source of this sequence is a human donor with glioblastoma. The chain has TRBV28 and TRBJ1-1; D unresolved. This sample comprised blood, obtained after dendritic cell vaccination. CDR3 region: CASTYPQSDTEAFF. For the CDR3, the DNA is TGTGCCAGCACCTACCCTCAGAGCGACACTGAAGCTTTCTTT. Full variable domain (outside the CDR3, taken from reference TRBV28 and TRBJ1-1): DVKVTQSSRYLVKRTGEKVFLECVQDMDHENMFWYRQDPGLGLRLIYFSYDVKMKEKGDIPEGYSVSREKKERFSLILESASTNQTSMYLCASTYPQSDTEAFFGQGTRLTVV.